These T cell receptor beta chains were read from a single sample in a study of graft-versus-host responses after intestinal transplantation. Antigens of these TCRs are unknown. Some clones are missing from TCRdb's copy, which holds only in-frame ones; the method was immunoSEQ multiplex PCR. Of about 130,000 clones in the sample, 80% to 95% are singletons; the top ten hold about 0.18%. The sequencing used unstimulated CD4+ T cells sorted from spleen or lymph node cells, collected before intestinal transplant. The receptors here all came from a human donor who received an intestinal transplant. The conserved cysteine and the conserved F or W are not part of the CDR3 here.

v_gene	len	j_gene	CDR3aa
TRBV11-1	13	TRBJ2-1	ASSFTSGRTNEQF
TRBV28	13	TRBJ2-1	ASSWGDRTYNEQF
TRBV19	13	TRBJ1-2	ASSIDAGRLYGYT
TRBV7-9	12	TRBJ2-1	ASSLIVGSHEQF
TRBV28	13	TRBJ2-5	ASSFMGKRRETQY
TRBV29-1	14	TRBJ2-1	SVDRSPGVARNEQF
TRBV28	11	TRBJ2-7	ASNLQDDYEQY
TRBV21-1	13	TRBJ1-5	ASSYGTGQNQPQH
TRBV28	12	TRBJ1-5	ASSFRPSNQPQH
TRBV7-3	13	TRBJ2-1	ASSLEGLAYNEQF
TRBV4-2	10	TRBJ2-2	ASSQVNGELF
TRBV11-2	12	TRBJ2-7	ASRNRGGTYEQY
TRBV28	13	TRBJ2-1	ASSPLGGRDNEQF
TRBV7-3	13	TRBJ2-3	ASSPVSGNTDTQY
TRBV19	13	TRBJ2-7	ASSILRTGNYEQY
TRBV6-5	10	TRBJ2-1	ASSTRKNEQF
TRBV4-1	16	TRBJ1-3	ASSQVILSNRPGNTIY
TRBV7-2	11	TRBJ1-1	ASSPGRNTEAF
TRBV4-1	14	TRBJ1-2	ASSQVISTGGYGYT
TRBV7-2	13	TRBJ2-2	ASQTREANTGELF
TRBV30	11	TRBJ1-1	AWSPGLNTEAF
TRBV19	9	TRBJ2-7	ASSRGYEQY
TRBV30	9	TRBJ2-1	AWSQYNEQF
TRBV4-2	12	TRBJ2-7	ASSRGASRYEQY
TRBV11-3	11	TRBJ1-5	ASSLGANQPQH
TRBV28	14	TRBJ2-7	ASSTPSGPSSYEQY
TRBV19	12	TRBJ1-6	ASSIGVPNSPLH
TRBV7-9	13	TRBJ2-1	ASSDPGTGYNEQF
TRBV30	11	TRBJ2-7	AWTRDAPYEQY
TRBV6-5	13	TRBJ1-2	ASSYSSSGHYGYT
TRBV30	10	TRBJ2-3	AWTDTRDTQY
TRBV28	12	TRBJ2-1	ASKNRIQGNEQF
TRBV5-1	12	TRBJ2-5	ASSRSSPQETQY
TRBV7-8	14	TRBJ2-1	ASSQRWGSSYNEQF
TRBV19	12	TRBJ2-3	ASSIGAERDTQY
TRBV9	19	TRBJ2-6	ASSERGRRSAQSSGANVLT
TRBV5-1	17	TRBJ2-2	ASSLRARRERGRTGELF
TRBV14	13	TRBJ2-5	ASSQDRTFQETQY
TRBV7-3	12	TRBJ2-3	ASSPDRGTDTQY
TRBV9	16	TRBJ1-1	ASSVGIPGQAISTEAF
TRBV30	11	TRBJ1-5	AWSSNRNQPQH
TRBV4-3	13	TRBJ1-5	ASSQQWDGNQPQH
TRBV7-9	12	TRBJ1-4	ASSLAYRVEKLF
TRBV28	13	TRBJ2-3	ASSLGGITQDTQY
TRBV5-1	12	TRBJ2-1	ASSRRASYNEQF
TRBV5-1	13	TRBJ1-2	ASSLGPGGAYGYT
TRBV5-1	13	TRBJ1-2	ASSNQGFKSYGYT
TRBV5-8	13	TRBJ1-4	ASRQDRWFGEKLF
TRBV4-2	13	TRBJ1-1	ASSHRQGGGTEAF